This TCR beta chain was profiled in a study of control samples from healthy donors and cancer patients. This clone appeared a few times. Using immunoSEQ multiplex PCR, the repertoire was profiled, and TCRdb retains in-frame clones only, with some absent. The sample has 90,000 to 100,000 clones; 75% to 85% are singletons. This CDR3 region has 14 residues. Trimming removed 0 bases at V and 0 bases at J, with 4 bases between. Germline-derived CDR1 and CDR2 are SGHDT and YYEEEE. V and J are TRBV5-6 and TRBJ1-3, with D unclear. Sequenced sample: blood. The TCR sequence derives from a young woman in good health. CDR3 in DNA: TGTGCCAGCAGCTTGGGCCTCTCTGGAAACACCATATATTTT. This encodes CASSLGLSGNTIYF.